This T cell receptor (beta chain) is from a study of human T cells and chemical hapten exposure. V lost 4 bases, J lost 4 bases, and 11 bases stayed unmatched. This CDR3 is built from 17 residues. Germline loops: CDR1 LNHDA, CDR2 SQIVND (reference sequence). TCRdb itself ran the RACE reads through MiXCR, one entry per CDR3 protein. The table includes 150,000 to 200,000 distinct CDR3 sequences, more than 20% detected once. Study-wide results and caveats: Controls formed significantly fewer large CDR3 similarity clusters than expanded TCRs did.

Time point here: patch test 1, 2 weeks after DPC sensitization. Treatment defined: therapeutic diphenylcyclopropenone sensitization with weekly scalp DPC. Note on this clonotype: Antigen specificity is unknown.

Sequencing was performed on whole blood, taken in connection with sensitization to the hapten diphenylcyclopropenone (DPC). The V call is TRBV19, the J call TRBJ2-5; 11 nucleotides agree with TRBD2. The TCR was taken from a woman in her 50s with alopecia areata. Some clones in this sample may be carry-over from other donors' samples. Written as DNA, the CDR3 is TGTGCCAGTAGTAGTAGCGGGAGGGCCCTTGGAGGAGAGACCCAGTACTTC. Translated: CASSSSGRALGGETQYF.